This TCR beta chain emerged from a study of shared clonotypes between healthy human individuals. On this clone itself: Its antigen is not known.

The data were produced by immunoSEQ multiplex PCR, yet TCRdb's version contains in-frame clones alone and is incomplete. The data contain some 2.1 million clones, 93% of them singletons. Study-wide results and caveats: It was only blood that was sampled, and tissue repertoires likely differ.

The CDR3 has 13 residues. Trimming left V 1 base short and J 4 bases short, with 9 bases between. CD45RO-negative, CCR7-positively selected cells formed the naive CD8 fraction, excluding terminally differentiated effector memory CD45RA+ cells. The sequenced material came from naive CD8+ T cells from PBMCs. This chain links TRBV5-3 with TRBJ2-7, with D possibly TRBD1 on 5 matching bases. TRBV5-3 is marked as an open reading frame, function uncertain. This sequence was found in a man in his late teens or twenties in good health. Some clones in this sample may be carry-over from other donors' samples. The CDR3 reads CARSLRNRYEQYF. CDR3 coding DNA: TGTGCCAGAAGCTTGCGGAACAGGTACGAGCAGTACTTC.